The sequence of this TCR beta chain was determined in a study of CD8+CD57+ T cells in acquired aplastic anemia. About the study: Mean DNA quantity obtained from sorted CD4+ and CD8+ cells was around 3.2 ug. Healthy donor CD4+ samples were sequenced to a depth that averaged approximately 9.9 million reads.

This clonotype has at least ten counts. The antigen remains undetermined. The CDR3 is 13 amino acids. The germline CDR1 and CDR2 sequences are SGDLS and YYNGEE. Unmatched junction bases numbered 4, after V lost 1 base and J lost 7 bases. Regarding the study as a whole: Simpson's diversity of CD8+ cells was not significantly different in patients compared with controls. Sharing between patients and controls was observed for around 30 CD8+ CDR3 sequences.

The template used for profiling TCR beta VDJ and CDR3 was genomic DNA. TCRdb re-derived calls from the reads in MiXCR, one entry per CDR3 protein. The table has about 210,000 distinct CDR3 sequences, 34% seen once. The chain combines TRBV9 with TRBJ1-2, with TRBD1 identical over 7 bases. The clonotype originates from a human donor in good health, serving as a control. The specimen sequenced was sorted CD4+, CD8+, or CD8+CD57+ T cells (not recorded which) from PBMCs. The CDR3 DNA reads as TGTGCCAGCAGCGTAACAGGGGCCGGTGGCTACACCTTC. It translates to CASSVTGAGGYTF.